This T cell receptor beta chain is drawn from a study of identical twins. This clonotype was seen a few times. Carrying unique molecular identifiers, the cDNA also gained a universal primer site through template switching. TCRdb fed the 5' RACE reads into MiXCR, producing one record per CDR3 protein. The sample contains hundreds of thousands of distinct CDR3 sequences, around a sixth of which appear only once. The CDR3 sequence is 13 residues long. Germline V gene sequence: CDR1 DFQATT, CDR2 SNEGSKA (reference sequence). With 3 bases removed from V and 5 bases from J, the gap between germline ends came to 10 bases. This same sample was also part of a study on T cells expressing NK-cell markers. This second study notes: In the group of eight sequenced donors, seven were HCMV-seropositive and one was seronegative. Unclear, still, was the HCMV specificity of the expanded NKG2C+ T cell clones.

The TCR sequence derives from a woman under 30 in good health. Sequenced: PBMCs. This rearrangement joins TRBV20-1 to TRBJ1-4; D not resolved. The DNA for the CDR3 is TGCAGTGCTAGCACTCAGATGAATGAAAAACTGTTTTTT. Translating gives CSASTQMNEKLFF.